These T cell receptor beta chains were read from a single sample in a study of cytomegalovirus exposure and HLA in healthy donors. Sequencing used immunoSEQ multiplex PCR; TCRdb keeps in-frame clones, though not all of them. The table records tens of thousands of clones, 80% of them present only once. The sample was PBMCs. Receptor source: a male donor in good health and CMV-seronegative. Each CDR3 is given with its conserved first and last residue. The order of the fields is J gene, D gene, V gene, clone size, CDR3 DNA, CDR3 protein. A D gene is named only where the DNA matches it firmly. Some rows mark clone size as missing; the rest say once, few, many or name a class of expanded clone.

TRBJ2-3 | TRBD2 | TRBV9 | few | TGTGCCAGCAGCGTAACCGCACTAGCGACAGATACGCAGTATTTT | CASSVTALATDTQYF
TRBJ2-5 | . | TRBV28 | . | TGTGCCGCGGGTCTCAGTGAGCAGTACTTC | CAAGLSEQYF
TRBJ1-2 | TRBD1 | TRBV7-9 | . | TGTGCCAGCAGCTTCAAGACAGGGACTAACTATGGCTACACCTTC | CASSFKTGTNYGYTF
TRBJ1-3 | . | TRBV7-6 | . | TGTGCCAGCAGCACGCCGTCCAGGGTTGGAAACACCATATATTTT | CASSTPSRVGNTIYF
TRBJ1-1 | TRBD1 | TRBV6-5 | . | TGTGCCAGCATCTACAGGGGCACATGGAACACTGAAGCTTTCTTT | CASIYRGTWNTEAFF
TRBJ1-1 | TRBD1 | TRBV28 | . | TGTGCCAGCAGTACAGGGACAGTGTTCCGCTATCTGTTT | CASSTGTVFRYLF
TRBJ2-7 | TRBD2 | TRBV10-3 | few | TGTGCCATCAGGAAGGAGGGAGACGGGGGGAGGTACGAGCAGTACTTC | CAIRKEGDGGRYEQYF
TRBJ2-1 | TRBD2 | TRBV10-1 | . | TGCGCCAGCAGTGAGTCAGCGGGACCTTCCTACAATGAGCAGTTCTTC | CASSESAGPSYNEQFF
TRBJ2-3 | . | TRBV7-9 | . | TGTGCCAGCAGCTTATCTCCAGGGAGGACCACAGATACGCAGTATTTT | CASSLSPGRTTDTQYF
TRBJ2-1 | . | TRBV15 | . | TGTGCCACCAGCACAGGGTACAATGAGCAGTTCTTC | CATSTGYNEQFF
TRBJ1-1 | . | TRBV29-1 | . | TGCAGCGTTGAAATTGGATTCTTGGTCCGGGGAACTGAAGCTTTCTTT | CSVEIGFLVRGTEAFF
TRBJ2-5 | . | TRBV5-1 | . | TGCGCCAGCACCATCACCGACGGGGAAGAGACCCAGTACTTC | CASTITDGEETQYF
TRBJ1-1 | . | TRBV7-9 | . | TGTGCCAGCAGCTTGGCAGAGAACACTGAAGCTTTCTTT | CASSLAENTEAFF